A selection of T cell receptor beta chains follows, all from one sample in a study of T cells in Graves' hyperthyroidism and ophthalmopathy. A single record per CDR3 protein comes from TCRdb applying MiXCR to the multiplex PCR reads. Of 450,000 to 500,000 distinct CDR3 sequences listed, approximately 23% are singletons. Sequenced material: blood. The receptors come from a woman aged 70-85 years with Graves' ophthalmopathy. Both conserved end residues are part of each CDR3. Fields, in order: clone size, V gene, J gene, D gene, CDR3 length, CDR3 DNA, CDR3 protein. D genes are given only for firm matches. Not all rows give a size; the values are once, few, many and, for expanded clones, a class.

>-|TRBV7-2|TRBJ1-1|TRBD1|15
TGTGCCAGCAGCCCTCGAACAGGGGCTGCGACTGAAGCTTTCTTT
CASSPRTGAATEAFF
>few|TRBV6-2/TRBV6-3|TRBJ2-1|TRBD2|13
TGTGCCAGCAGTCTAGCGGGAGCTTATGAGCAGTTCTTC
CASSLAGAYEQFF
>-|TRBV10-3|TRBJ1-1|-|13
TGTGCCATCAGTGGCCACCGAAACACTGAAGCTTTCTTT
CAISGHRNTEAFF
>-|TRBV10-3|TRBJ2-4|-|16
TGTGCCATCAGTGCGCAGGTGGGGGGAGCCAAAAACATTCAGTACTTC
CAISAQVGGAKNIQYF
>-|TRBV7-3|TRBJ2-3|TRBD2|13
TGTGCCAGCAGTCGTAGCGGGGGAGGTACGCAGTATTTT
CASSRSGGGTQYF
>-|TRBV18|TRBJ1-2|TRBD1|14
TGTGCCAGCTCAACTTCGACAGGGTCAGGCGGCTACACCTTC
CASSTSTGSGGYTF
>-|TRBV12-3/TRBV12-4|TRBJ2-3|-|14
TGTGCCAGCAGTTTGGAGGCGAGCACAGATACGCAGTATTTT
CASSLEASTDTQYF
>few|TRBV20-1|TRBJ2-7|TRBD2|13
TGCAGTGCTAGAACTAGCGAGTCCTACGAGCAGTACTTC
CSARTSESYEQYF
>many|TRBV13|TRBJ2-2|-|14
TGTGCCAGCAGCTTGGACAGACTCACCGGGGAGCTGTTTTTT
CASSLDRLTGELFF
>few|TRBV25-1|TRBJ1-1|-|15
TGTGCCAGCAGACCAACAGGGCCTCAGAACACTGAAGCTTTCTTT
CASRPTGPQNTEAFF
>few|TRBV15|TRBJ1-1|-|14
TGTGCCACCAGCAGGCGGCAGTTGAACACTGAAGCTTTCTTT
CATSRRQLNTEAFF
>-|TRBV15|TRBJ2-7|TRBD2|18
TGTGCCACCAGCAGAGATTTTAGCCGGACTAGCTTATCCTACGAGCAGTACTTC
CATSRDFSRTSLSYEQYF
>-|TRBV7-2|TRBJ2-6|-|19
TGTGCCAGCAGCTTGGGTGGGCAGCCCCGGGGAACTGGGGCCAACGTCCTGACTTTC
CASSLGGQPRGTGANVLTF
>-|TRBV5-1|TRBJ1-4|-|14
TGCGCCAGCAGAGATAGAGGGGGAAATGAAAAACTGTTTTTT
CASRDRGGNEKLFF
>-|TRBV20-1|TRBJ1-4|-|14
TGCAGTGCTAGTATAGAAGGGAGAGGCGAAAAACTGTTTTTT
CSASIEGRGEKLFF